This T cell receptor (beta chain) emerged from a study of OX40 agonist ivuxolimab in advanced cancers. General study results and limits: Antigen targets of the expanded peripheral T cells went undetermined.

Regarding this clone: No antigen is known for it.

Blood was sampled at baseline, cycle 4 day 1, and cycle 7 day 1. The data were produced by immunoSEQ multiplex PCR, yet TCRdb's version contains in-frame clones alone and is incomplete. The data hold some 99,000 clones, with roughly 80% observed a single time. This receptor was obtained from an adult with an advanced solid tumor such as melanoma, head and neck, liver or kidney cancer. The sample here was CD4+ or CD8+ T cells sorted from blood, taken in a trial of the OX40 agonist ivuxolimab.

The CDR3 DNA sequence: TGCGCCAGCAGCCCGGGGCCCTGGCAGTTGAGCACTGAAGCTTTCTTT. Translating gives CASSPGPWQLSTEAFF. V usage is TRBV4-1 and J usage is TRBJ1-1; D might be TRBD1 (5 bases). The CDR3 is made up of 16 amino acids. Between the trimmed V and J ends, which lost 4 bases and 4 bases, there was a span of 19 bases. The germline V gene encodes CDR1 MGHRA and CDR2 YSYEKL.